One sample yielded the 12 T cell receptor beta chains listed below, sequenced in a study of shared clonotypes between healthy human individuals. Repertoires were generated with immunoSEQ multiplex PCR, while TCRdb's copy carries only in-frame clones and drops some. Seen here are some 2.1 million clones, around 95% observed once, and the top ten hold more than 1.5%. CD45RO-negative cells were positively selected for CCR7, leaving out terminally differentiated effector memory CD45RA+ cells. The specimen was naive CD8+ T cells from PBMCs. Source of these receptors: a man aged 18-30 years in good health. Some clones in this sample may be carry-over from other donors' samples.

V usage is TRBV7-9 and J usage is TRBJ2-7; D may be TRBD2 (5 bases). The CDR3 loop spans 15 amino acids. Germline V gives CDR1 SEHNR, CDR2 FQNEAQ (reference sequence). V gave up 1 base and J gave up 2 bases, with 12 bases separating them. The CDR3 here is CASSLVGVPAYEQYF. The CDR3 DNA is TGTGCCAGCAGCTTAGTCGGGGTCCCTGCCTACGAGCAGTACTTC.

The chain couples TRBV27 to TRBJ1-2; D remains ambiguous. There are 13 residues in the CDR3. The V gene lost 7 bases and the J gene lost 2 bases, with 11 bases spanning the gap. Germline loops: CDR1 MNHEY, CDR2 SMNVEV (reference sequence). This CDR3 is CASTMAGNYGYTF. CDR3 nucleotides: TGTGCCAGCACCATGGCGGGCAACTATGGCTACACCTTC.

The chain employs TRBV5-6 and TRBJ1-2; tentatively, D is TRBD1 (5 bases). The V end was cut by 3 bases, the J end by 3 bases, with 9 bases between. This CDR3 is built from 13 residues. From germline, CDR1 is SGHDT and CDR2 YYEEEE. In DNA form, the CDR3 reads TGTGCCAGCAGCTCCGTACAGGACTATGGCTACACCTTC. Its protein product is CASSSVQDYGYTF.

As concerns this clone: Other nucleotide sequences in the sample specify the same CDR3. CDR3 DNA sequence: TGCGCCAGCAGCCAAGACAGGGGAATCACTGAAGCTTTCTTT. It specifies CASSQDRGITEAFF. V is TRBV4-3 and J is TRBJ1-1; possible D gene TRBD1, 6 bases. Deletions cut 0 bases from V and 4 bases from J, with 9 bases between. The CDR3 extends over 14 amino acids. CDR1 and CDR2 from the germline V gene are LGHNA and YSLEER.

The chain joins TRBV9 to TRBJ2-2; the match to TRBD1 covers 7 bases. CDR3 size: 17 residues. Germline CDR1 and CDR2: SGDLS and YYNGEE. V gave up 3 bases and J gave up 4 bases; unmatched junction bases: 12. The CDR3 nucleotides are TGTGCCAGCAGCGCCCCTACCGGGACAGATTTCACCGGGGAGCTGTTTTTT. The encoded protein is CASSAPTGTDFTGELFF.

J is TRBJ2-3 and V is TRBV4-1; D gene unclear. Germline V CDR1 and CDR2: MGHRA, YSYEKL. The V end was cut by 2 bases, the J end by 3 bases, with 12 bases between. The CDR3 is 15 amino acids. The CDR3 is CASSQSRWGTDTQYF. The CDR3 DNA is TGCGCCAGCAGCCAAAGTAGGTGGGGTACAGATACGCAGTATTTT.

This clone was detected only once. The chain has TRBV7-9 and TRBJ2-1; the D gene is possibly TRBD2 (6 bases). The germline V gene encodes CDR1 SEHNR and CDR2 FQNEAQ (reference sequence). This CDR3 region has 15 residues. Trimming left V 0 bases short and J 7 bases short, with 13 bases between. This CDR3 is CASSLAKSGGNEQFF. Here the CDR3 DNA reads TGTGCCAGCAGCTTAGCGAAATCTGGGGGGAATGAGCAGTTCTTC.

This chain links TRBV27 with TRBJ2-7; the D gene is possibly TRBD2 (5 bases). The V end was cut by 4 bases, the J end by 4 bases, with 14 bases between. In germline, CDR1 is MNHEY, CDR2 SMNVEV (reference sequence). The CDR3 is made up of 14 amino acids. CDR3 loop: CASSYIGTRYEQYF. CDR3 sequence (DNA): TGTGCCAGCAGTTACATCGGAACTAGGTACGAGCAGTACTTC.

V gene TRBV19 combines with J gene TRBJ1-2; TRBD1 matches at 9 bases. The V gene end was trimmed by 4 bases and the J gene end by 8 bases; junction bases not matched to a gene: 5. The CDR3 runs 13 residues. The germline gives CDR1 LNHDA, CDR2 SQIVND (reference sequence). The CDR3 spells CASSSWTGDGYTF. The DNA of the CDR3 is TGTGCCAGTAGTAGCTGGACAGGGGACGGCTACACCTTC. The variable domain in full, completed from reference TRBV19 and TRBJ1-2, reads DGGITQSPKYLFRKEGQNVTLSCEQNLNHDAMYWYRQDPGQGLRLIYYSQIVNDFQKGDIAEGYSVSREKKESFPLTVTSAQKNPTAFYLCASSSWTGDGYTFGSGTRLTVV.

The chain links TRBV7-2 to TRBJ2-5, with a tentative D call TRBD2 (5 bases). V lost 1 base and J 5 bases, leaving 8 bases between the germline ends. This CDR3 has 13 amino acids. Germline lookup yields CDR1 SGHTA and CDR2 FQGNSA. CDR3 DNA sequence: TGTGCCAGCAGCTTAGGGCGAGGGGAGACCCAGTACTTC. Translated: CASSLGRGETQYF.

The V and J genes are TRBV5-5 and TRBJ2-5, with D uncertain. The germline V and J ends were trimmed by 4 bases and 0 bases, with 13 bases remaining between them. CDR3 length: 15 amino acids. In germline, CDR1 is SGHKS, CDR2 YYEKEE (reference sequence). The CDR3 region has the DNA TGTGCCAGCAGCCCAGGCACAAGGTACCAAGAGACCCAGTACTTC. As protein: CASSPGTRYQETQYF.

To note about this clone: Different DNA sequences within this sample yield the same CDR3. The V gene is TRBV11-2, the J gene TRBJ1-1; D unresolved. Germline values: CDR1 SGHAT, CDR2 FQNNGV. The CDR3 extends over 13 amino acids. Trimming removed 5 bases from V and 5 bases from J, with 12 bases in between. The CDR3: CASSLAGWTEAFF. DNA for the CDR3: TGTGCCAGCAGCCTGGCCGGATGGACTGAAGCTTTCTTT.